This T cell receptor beta chain came from a study of blood T cell repertoires in COVID-19. Study summary: COVID-19 samples from acute and convalescent phases originated in the United States, Italy and Spain. PBMCs, B-cell-depleted T cells, or T cells provided the cDNA or gDNA that made up the material.

CDR3 size: 15 residues. The germline V gene has CDR1 MNHEY and CDR2 SMNVEV (reference sequence). V lost 5 bases to trimming and J lost 2 bases, with 16 bases between them. Per the original data handling: Estimation of nucleated cell counts was performed using reference gene primer amplification. Data came from immunoSEQ multiplex PCR; TCRdb stores just in-frame clones and leaves some out. V, J and clone size were drawn from that table, and D and trimming were deduced from the DNA. The repertoire holds roughly 52,000 clones, with approximately 88% as singletons. This clone was observed a single time. Sequenced sample: peripheral blood. The receptor's source is a human donor in a cohort sampled during active COVID-19. The chain is built from TRBV27 and TRBJ2-7; the D gene is possibly TRBD1 (6 bases). In DNA, the CDR3 is TGTGCCAGCAGTCCAGTTGGGACACTCACCTACGAGCAGTACTTC. This translates into CASSPVGTLTYEQYF.